This TCR beta chain emerged from a study of shared clonotypes between healthy human individuals (dated by TCRdb to about 2020). Regarding the complete study: The cohort included a few men and a couple of women between 18 and 49 years of age. For each donor, CD4 naive and CD4 memory were each given three plates, CD8 naive was given two plates, and CD8 memory was given one plate. Different laboratories and diverse techniques were used to prepare libraries and sequence TCR repertoires, to increase sequencing depth and limit assay-specific biases. Leukapheresis yielded between about 0.8 and 9.5 billion PBMCs per donor. To estimate repertoire size and how much clonotypes are shared between individuals, the study performed deep sequencing of blood TCR repertoires from five healthy adults.

The CDR3, from cysteine to phenylalanine, totals 16 residues. Only CDR3 DNA is held: 48 bases, read in frame from base 1. V lost 3 bases and J lost 0 bases, and the count of bases not matched to a germline gene is 3. The germline V gene encodes CDR1 SGHAT and CDR2 FQNNGV. TCR CDR3 regions were amplified from genomic DNA by multiplex PCR using the deep immunoSEQ assay. Extracted genomic DNA from each cell subset was spread evenly across all wells of several immunoSEQ 96-well plates, with each plate serving as a replicate. For sorted subsets, each replicate PCR was loaded with 200 ng genomic DNA, equivalent to 32,000 or so T cell genomes. Purified libraries were measured with a Qubit 3.0 fluorometer, size-checked on a Bioanalyzer 2100, and measured again with the KAPA Library Quantification kit. Every immunoSEQ 96-well plate was sequenced on a dedicated single-read 150-cycle Illumina NextSeq 550 flow cell. Turning to the authors' computational methods: The immunoSEQ output contained only junctional sequences without quality scores, so filtering could not match that applied to full-length reads. Sequences were annotated with PyIR, a Python wrapper for IgBLAST v1.9, and V/J genes and CDR3 were assigned using IMGT germline references. Reads with weak V/J assignments (E-value above 1e-6), missing CDR3, stop codons, out-of-frame junctions, or ambiguous translated residues were removed. V3J clonotypes were defined by identical inferred V gene, J gene, and CDR3 amino acid sequence. Percentage overlap between repertoires was computed as shared unique clonotypes divided by the size of the smaller repertoire. RTK rarefaction, the Chao1 estimator, and Recon v2.1 estimates of unobserved clonotypes were used to assess repertoire richness. For all TCRbeta clonotypes obtained by the gDNA method from a few donors, generation probabilities were computed with OLGA. The clones in this table, taken by TCRdb from immuneACCESS, are in-frame only. Not every clone is retained; where verified, under half of the shortfall comes from an unresolved V gene, and the cause of the rest is unknown. V and J calls and clone size are given by that table; D and trimming were obtained from the DNA. For this sample there are around 1.9 million clones; roughly 93% appear just once. Over 1.5% of the sample rests with the top ten.

For the CD8 naive samples, CD45RO-negative cells were positively selected for CCR7, yielding a CD45RA+CCR7+ population from which TemRA cells were excluded. The donors were healthy, HIV-negative adults who had no recently reported acute infections or vaccinations. All donors were Caucasian adults living in Nashville, Tennessee, USA. Blood was collected by leukapheresis, and PBMCs were isolated by Ficoll-Histopaque density gradient centrifugation and then cryopreserved in liquid nitrogen vapor phase. Analytical flow cytometry was used to check the purity and quantity of each magnetically sorted T cell population. Each sorted fraction had its genomic DNA isolated and then quantified by UV absorbance on a Nanodrop 2000c. General study outcomes and caveats: The small number of donors limited the genetic and exposure-history diversity represented. Compared with non-shared clonotypes, clonotypes shared by all four sorted-subset donors had higher generation probabilities. Pairwise subsampling indicated that sequencing depth was expected to affect the degree of clonotype sharing among donors. Even with the large sequencing depth, rarefaction of the sorted-subset datasets indicated that sequencing was incomplete. Sampling was restricted to blood, and TCR repertoires in tissues likely differ from the TCR repertoires found in blood. Sharing across a handful of donors was observed for approximately 5% of naive CD4, over 3% of naive CD8, 2% to 2.5% of memory CD4, and around 0.4% of memory CD8 clonotypes. Estimated clonotype richness was generally larger for naive than for memory subsets.

Comment on this clone: Its antigen remains undetermined. Base qualities are not provided; no much larger clone lies one nucleotide away.

This clonotype was sampled from a man aged 18-30 years in good health. Some clones in this sample may be carry-over from other donors' samples. The source material was naive CD8+ T cells from PBMCs. Sample cell subset or site, as interpreted from the label and publication: CD45RA+CCR7+. The rearranged segments are TRBV11-2 and TRBJ2-3, and 10 junctional nucleotides match TRBD2. The sequenced DNA: TGTGCCAGCAGCTTTACACTAGCGGGGAGCACAGATACGCAGTATTTT. The translation is CASSFTLAGSTDTQYF.